These 15 T cell receptor beta chains came from one sample sequenced in a study of CD8 T cells in ankylosing spondylitis. Each CDR3 protein is one row after TCRdb ran MiXCR on the 5' RACE reads. The table has approximately 42,000 distinct CDR3 sequences, 11% seen once. The specimen sequenced was blood, either unsorted or a sorted T cell fraction (not recorded which). The receptors come from a male donor with ankylosing spondylitis or in good health (not recorded which).

The chain uses TRBV7-2 and TRBJ1-2, with TRBD1 as a possible D gene (6 bases). Trimming removed 7 bases from V and 6 bases from J, with 21 bases in between. This CDR3 comprises 15 residues. Germline-derived CDR1 and CDR2 are SGHTA and FQGNSA. The CDR3 protein is CASKPLGRGSDGYTF. DNA for the CDR3: TGTGCCAGCAAGCCCTTAGGCAGGGGATCGGATGGCTACACCTTC.

Many counts were recorded for this clonotype. This chain joins TRBV18 and TRBJ2-5; tentatively, D is TRBD2 (6 bases). In germline, CDR1 is KGHSH, CDR2 LQKENI. The V end lost 3 bases, the J end lost 4 bases, and 21 bases lay between the germline ends. CDR3 length equals 17 residues. The chain's CDR3 is CASSPTPLRGRGETQYF. CDR3 DNA sequence: TGTGCCAGCTCACCCACCCCTTTGCGGGGAAGGGGAGAGACCCAGTACTTC.

This clonotype was recorded many times. The chain combines TRBV5-1 with TRBJ2-2, with 9 bases that match TRBD1. The CDR3 has 16 residues. Trimming removed 4 bases from V and 1 base from J; junction bases left unmatched: 5. The germline CDR1 and CDR2 sequences are SGHRS and YFSETQ. The CDR3 DNA follows: TGCGCCAGCAGCACGCGGGACAGGGTGAACACCGGGGAGCTGTTTTTT. Translation: CASSTRDRVNTGELFF.

This clonotype has a count of ten or more. The CDR3 spells CASSPMTRDTQYF. The CDR3 DNA reads as TGTGCCAGCAGCCCGATGACGAGGGATACGCAGTATTTT. The chain combines TRBV5-8 with TRBJ2-3, with D unresolved. Trimming cost V 4 bases and J 6 bases, with 12 bases left between them. Germline values: CDR1 SGHTS, CDR2 YDEGEE. This CDR3 has 13 amino acids.

This clonotype has a count of ten or more. This chain links TRBV7-2 with TRBJ2-1, with D possibly being TRBD1 (6 bases). This CDR3 is 15 amino acids long. V was shortened by 5 bases and J by 5 bases, with 16 bases between the two germline ends. Germline assignment: CDR1 SGHTA and CDR2 FQGNSA. The DNA of the CDR3 is TGTGCCAGCAGCCCTAGGACAGTTCAAGACAATGAGCAGTTCTTC. It yields the protein CASSPRTVQDNEQFF.

This clonotype appeared many times. This sequence joins TRBV6-1 and TRBJ2-7; D is ambiguous. Trimming took off 7 bases at V and 2 bases at J, with 12 bases between the two ends. The CDR3 covers 13 residues. Germline V gene data show CDR1 as MNHNS and CDR2 as SASEGT. CDR3 in amino acids: CASIHGSPYEQYF. CDR3 coding DNA: TGTGCCAGCATCCACGGCAGTCCCTACGAGCAGTACTTC.

At least ten counts were recorded for this clonotype. V usage is TRBV7-8 and J usage is TRBJ1-2; D is ambiguous. The CDR3 spans 12 residues. Germline CDR1 is SGHVS and CDR2 is FQNEAQ. V was cut by 1 base and J by 8 bases, with 8 bases left in between. CDR3 sequence: CASSLGQAGYTF. The CDR3 DNA follows: TGTGCCAGCAGCTTAGGGCAGGCGGGCTACACCTTC.

The chain recombines TRBV2 with TRBJ2-2; D is unclear. The CDR3 loop spans 12 amino acids. The V gene's germline CDR1 is SNHLY and CDR2 FYNNEI. V was cut by 6 bases and J by 7 bases, with 9 bases left in between. The CDR3 reads CASRGRGGELFF. DNA of the CDR3: TGTGCCAGCAGGGGTCGCGGCGGGGAGCTGTTTTTT.

This clonotype has at least ten counts. The rearrangement joins TRBV29-1 to TRBJ1-4; maybe TRBD1 (6 bases). Trimming shortened V by 3 bases and J by 7 bases, and 15 bases separated the two germline ends. This CDR3 spans 14 amino acids. Germline CDR1 is SQVTM and CDR2 is ANQGSEA. The chain's CDR3 is CSVDLSGAGEKLFF. As DNA, the CDR3 is TGCAGCGTTGATCTCTCGGGGGCAGGTGAAAAACTGTTTTTT.

This clonotype has a count of ten or more. The chain joins TRBV19 to TRBJ1-1, with D possibly matching TRBD1 (6 bases). The length of the CDR3 is 15 residues. CDR1 is LNHDA and CDR2 is SQIVND in the germline V gene (reference sequence). Trimming shortened V by 3 bases and J by 1 base, and 12 bases separated the two germline ends. CDR3 DNA: TGTGCCAGTAGTATCCAGGGGACCAAGAACACTGAAGCTTTCTTT. Protein sequence: CASSIQGTKNTEAFF.

In its sample, this clonotype was seen many times. This chain uses TRBV29-1 with TRBJ1-1; 8 nucleotides agree with TRBD1. V trimming: 5 bases; J trimming: 8 bases; junction bases outside the gene matches: 4. Germline CDR1 and CDR2: SQVTM and ANQGSEA. The CDR3 consists of 11 residues. The CDR3 DNA reads TGCAGCGTTCGGACAGGGAACGAAGCTTTCTTT. Translated, it gives CSVRTGNEAFF. The entire variable domain, with the rest obtained from reference TRBV29-1 and TRBJ1-1, is as follows: SAVISQKPSRDICQRGTSLTIQCQVDSQVTMMFWYRQQPGQSLTLIATANQGSEATYESGFVIDKFPISRPNLTFSTLTVSNMSPEDSSIYLCSVRTGNEAFFGQGTRLTVV.

This clonotype was counted ten times or more. This chain connects TRBV7-2 to TRBJ2-1; 8 positions match TRBD1. CDR1 is SGHTA and CDR2 is FQGNSA in the germline V gene. J lost 6 bases, V lost 2 bases, and 6 bases had no gene match. The CDR3 sequence is 15 residues long. The CDR3 coding sequence is TGTGCCAGCAGCTTAAATGGACAGGGAAGCAATGAGCAGTTCTTC. Its protein product is CASSLNGQGSNEQFF.

This clonotype occurred many times. The chain has TRBV5-1 and TRBJ2-6; TRBD1 is a possible D gene (6 bases). This CDR3 comprises 16 residues. V dropped 4 bases and J dropped 3 bases, with 14 bases sitting between them. CDR1 SGHRS and CDR2 YFSETQ come from the germline V gene. The chain's CDR3 is CASSAYRDGGANVLTF. CDR3 bases: TGCGCCAGCAGCGCATACAGGGACGGTGGGGCCAACGTCCTGACTTTC.

This clonotype was picked up many times. The V and J genes are TRBV12-3 or TRBV12-4 and TRBJ1-4; 10 bases fit TRBD1. The CDR3 covers 16 residues. Germline trimming cut 6 bases from V and 6 bases from J; bases unmatched to any gene: 10. The DNA of the CDR3 is TGTGCCAGCAGGCGCCGTGGGACAGGGGCTTATGAAAAACTGTTTTTT. This translates into CASRRRGTGAYEKLFF.

This clonotype has a count of ten or more. At one end, the junction sequence differs from germline, possibly due to a read error. The V call is TRBV10-3, the J call TRBJ2-1; 8 bases line up with TRBD2. CDR3 size: 15 residues. Germline assignment: CDR1 ENHRY and CDR2 SYGVKD. CDR3 region: CAISESVSSGAPGIF. DNA for the CDR3: TGTGCCATCAGTGAGTCTGTTAGTAGCGGGGCCCCTGGGATCTTC.